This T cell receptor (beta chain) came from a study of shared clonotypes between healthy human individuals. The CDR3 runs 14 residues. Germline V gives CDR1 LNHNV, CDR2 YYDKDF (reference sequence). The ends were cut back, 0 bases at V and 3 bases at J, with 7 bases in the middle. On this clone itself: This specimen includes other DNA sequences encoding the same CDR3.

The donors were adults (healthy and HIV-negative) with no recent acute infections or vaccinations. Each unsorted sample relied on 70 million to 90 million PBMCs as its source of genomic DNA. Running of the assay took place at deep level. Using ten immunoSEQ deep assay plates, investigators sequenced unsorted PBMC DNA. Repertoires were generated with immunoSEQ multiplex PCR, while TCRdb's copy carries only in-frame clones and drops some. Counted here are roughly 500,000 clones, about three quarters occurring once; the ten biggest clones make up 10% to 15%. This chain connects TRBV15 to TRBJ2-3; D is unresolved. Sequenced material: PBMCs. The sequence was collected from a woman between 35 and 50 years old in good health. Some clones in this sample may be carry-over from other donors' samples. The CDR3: CATSRDRATDTQYF. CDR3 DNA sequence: TGTGCCACCAGCAGAGATAGGGCGACAGATACGCAGTATTTT.